Below are 13 T cell receptor beta chains sequenced from a single sample in a study of glioma-infiltrating T cells after dendritic cell vaccination. Profiling relied on immunoSEQ multiplex PCR, and the TCRdb table lists in-frame clones only, not all of them. The sample holds roughly 70,000 clones, over 75% seen once. The material was blood, obtained before dendritic cell vaccination. These receptors were obtained from a human donor with glioblastoma.

Only one count was recorded for this clone. The chain couples TRBV19 to TRBJ1-2; D is possibly TRBD1 (6 bases). This CDR3 contains 14 residues. Germline lookup yields CDR1 LNHDA and CDR2 SQIVND (reference sequence). Trimming took off 2 bases at V and 8 bases at J, with 15 bases between the two ends. The CDR3 DNA reads as TGTGCCAGTAGTATATCTGCCAGGGGTGAGGGCTACACCTTC. Its protein product is CASSISARGEGYTF.

V gene TRBV5-4 combines with J gene TRBJ2-5; TRBD2 matches at 7 bases. Germline assignment: CDR1 SGHNT and CDR2 YYREEE (reference sequence). J was trimmed by 4 bases and V by 0 bases; bases with no gene match: 6. The CDR3 spans 15 residues. The CDR3 here is CASSLDGGSAETQYF. DNA of the CDR3: TGTGCCAGCAGCTTGGACGGCGGGAGTGCAGAGACCCAGTACTTC.

The chain couples TRBV6-1 to TRBJ1-1, with 10 bases aligning to TRBD1. CDR1 MNHNS and CDR2 SASEGT come from the germline V gene. This CDR3 has 15 residues. Trimming removed 7 bases from V and 4 bases from J; junction bases left unmatched: 9. CDR3 sequence (DNA): TGTGCCAGCACTACTAGACAGGGGGCGAGCACTGAAGCTTTCTTT. This gives the protein CASTTRQGASTEAFF.

V is TRBV21-1 and J is TRBJ2-7; the table's D gene call, TRBD1, was not cross checked with the DNA. TRBV21-1 is a pseudogene segment. This CDR3 contains 14 residues. CDR3 nucleotides: TGTGCCAGCACTCCAGGGGGGACTCACTACGAGCAGTACGTC. Amino acid sequence: CASTPGGTHYEQYV.

This clone was counted between two and nine times. This sequence joins TRBV18 and TRBJ1-4; 10 nucleotides match TRBD1. Losses at the gene ends were 3 bases for V and 8 bases for J; bases not matched to a gene: 9. This CDR3 region has 16 residues. Germline V gives CDR1 KGHSH, CDR2 LQKENI. In DNA form, the CDR3 reads TGTGCCAGCTCACCGAGACAGGGGGCATTAGGCGAAAAACTGTTTTTT. It encodes CASSPRQGALGEKLFF. Full variable domain (outside the CDR3, taken from reference TRBV18 and TRBJ1-4): NAGVMQNPRHLVRRRGQEARLRCSPMKGHSHVYWYRQLPEEGLKFMVYLQKENIIDESGMPKERFSAEFPKEGPSILRIQQVVRGDSAAYFCASSPRQGALGEKLFFGSGTQLSVL.

The chain couples TRBV5-4 to TRBJ2-1, with 8 positions matching TRBD2. In germline, CDR1 is SGHNT, CDR2 YYREEE (reference sequence). The CDR3 has 16 residues. Trimming took 0 bases from V and 6 from J; bases not matched to a gene: 8. The CDR3 spells CASSLGGLVVGNEQFF. CDR3 coding DNA: TGTGCCAGCAGCTTGGGGGGACTAGTGGTAGGCAATGAGCAGTTCTTC. The whole variable domain, filled in from reference TRBV5-4 and TRBJ2-1, reads ETGVTQSPTHLIKTRGQQVTLRCSSQSGHNTVSWYQQALGQGPQFIFQYYREEENGRGNFPPRFSGLQFPNYSSELNVNALELDDSALYLCASSLGGLVVGNEQFFGPGTRLTVL.

This clone was counted a few times. The CDR3 loop reads CASSPTGTRGYTF. In DNA, the CDR3 is TGTGCCAGCAGCCCGACCGGGACAAGAGGCTACACCTTC. The genes are TRBV5-4 and TRBJ1-2; the D gene is possibly TRBD1 (6 bases). CDR1 is SGHNT, CDR2 YYREEE, per germline (reference sequence). Trimming pared 4 bases from V and 8 bases from J, leaving 15 bases between. This CDR3 is 13 amino acids long. Full variable domain (remainder filled in from reference TRBV5-4 and TRBJ1-2): ETGVTQSPTHLIKTRGQQVTLRCSSQSGHNTVSWYQQALGQGPQFIFQYYREEENGRGNFPPRFSGLQFPNYSSELNVNALELDDSALYLCASSPTGTRGYTFGSGTRLTVV.

This clone has just a few counts. A read error may explain this, as a much larger clone is one base away. V and J are TRBV6-5 and TRBJ2-1, with 15 bases lining up with TRBD2. Germline CDR1 and CDR2: MNHEY and SVGAGI. The CDR3 loop spans 15 amino acids. V was pared by 5 bases and J by 4 bases, with 0 bases of the junction left unmatched. As DNA, the CDR3 is TGTGCCAGCAGTGGACTAGCGGGAGGGTACAATGAGCAGTTCTTC. This translates into CASSGLAGGYNEQFF.

This clone was observed a handful of times. The genes are TRBV6-4 and TRBJ1-2; 7 bases fit TRBD1. The length of the CDR3 is 14 residues. The V and J ends lost 3 bases and 8 bases, in that order; junction bases with no gene match: 9. Germline V gives CDR1 MRHNA, CDR2 SNTAGT. In DNA, the CDR3 is TGTGCCAGCAGTGAGTCGACAGGGTATGGAGGCTACACCTTC. Protein product: CASSESTGYGGYTF.

With respect to this clone: The missing conserved phenylalanine or tryptophan at the end of this CDR3 makes a read error likely. Because the CDR3's place on the DNA is in doubt, the DNA is left out and the CDR3 is given as listed by TCRdb. This chain connects TRBV7-2 to TRBJ2-7; the tabulated D call, TRBD2, remains unverified against the DNA. CDR1 is SGHTA and CDR2 is FQGNSA in the germline V gene. Including both end residues, the CDR3 is 14 amino acids long. CDR3 sequence: CASSFGSDSRDLVL.

The genes are TRBV7-2 and TRBJ1-2; TRBD1 is a possible D gene (5 bases). This CDR3 has 14 amino acids. V was trimmed by 6 bases and J by 2 bases, leaving 13 bases between them. The germline V gene encodes CDR1 SGHTA and CDR2 FQGNSA. The CDR3 region is CASRINTGNYGYTF. The CDR3 coding sequence is TGTGCCAGCAGAATAAATACAGGAAACTATGGCTACACCTTC.

V and J are TRBV7-9 and TRBJ1-2, with TRBD1 identical over 7 bases. Germline V lookup: CDR1 SEHNR, CDR2 FQNEAQ (reference sequence). This CDR3 has 15 residues. V shed 1 base and J 7 bases; nucleotides not matched to a gene: 9. CDR3 nucleotide sequence: TGTGCCAGCAGCTTAGACGAGGGGGCTTTAAGTGGCTACACCTTC. Encoded protein: CASSLDEGALSGYTF.

The chain uses TRBV25-1 and TRBJ2-2; D gene uncertain. Trimming shortened V by 3 bases and J by 3 bases, and 11 bases separated the two germline ends. Germline V gene data show CDR1 as MGHDK and CDR2 as SYGVNS. The CDR3 sequence is 15 residues long. The CDR3 nucleotides read TGTGCCAGCAGTGATTCTTTGAGATACACCGGGGAGCTGTTTTTT. Translating it yields CASSDSLRYTGELFF.